Given below is one T cell receptor beta chain in context. Its matching antigen is unknown. This sample stems from a study of a mutant IDH1 vaccine in newly diagnosed glioma. Study overall: First vaccine doses came 4-6 weeks after radiotherapy alone, or with temozolomide cycles.

The protocol was immunoSEQ multiplex PCR, while the TCRdb copy is restricted to in-frame clones and leaves out a portion. The sample shows about 54,000 clones, around 80% of them seen only once. Regarding time point: week 5, during vaccination. Doses comprised 300 ug of mutant IDH1 20-mer peptide each, plus topical imiquimod. Sequenced material: PBMCs, taken from a glioma patient whose treatment included an IDH1 peptide vaccine. This clonotype originated in a young man with glioma.

CDR3 region: CASASWTQNTEAFF. CDR3 DNA: TGTGCCAGTGCCTCATGGACCCAGAACACTGAAGCTTTCTTT. The V and J genes are TRBV19 and TRBJ1-1; D unresolved. CDR3 length: 14 residues. CDR1 is LNHDA, CDR2 SQIVND, per germline (reference sequence). Trimming took 8 bases from V and 1 from J, leaving 14 bases between them.